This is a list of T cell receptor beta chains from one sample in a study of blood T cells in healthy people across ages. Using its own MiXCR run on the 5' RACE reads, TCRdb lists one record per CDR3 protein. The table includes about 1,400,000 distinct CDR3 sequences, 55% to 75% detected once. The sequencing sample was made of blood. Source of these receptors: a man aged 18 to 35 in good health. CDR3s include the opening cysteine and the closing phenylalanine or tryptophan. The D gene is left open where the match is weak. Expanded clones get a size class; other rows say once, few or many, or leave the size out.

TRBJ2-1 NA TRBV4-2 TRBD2 TGTGCCAGCAGCCAAGATCAGGGACTAGTTTACAATGAGCAGTTCTTC CASSQDQGLVYNEQFF
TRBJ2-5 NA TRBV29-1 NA TGCAGCGTTTGCCTAGAAGGGTGGGAGACCCAGTACTTC CSVCLEGWETQYF
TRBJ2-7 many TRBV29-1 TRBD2 TGCAGCGTTGATCTCGGCGGGGGTTACGAGCAGTACTTC CSVDLGGGYEQYF
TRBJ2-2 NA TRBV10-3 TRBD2 TGTGCCATCAGATCAGGGACTAGCGGGACCGCGAACACCGGGGAGCTGTTTTTT CAIRSGTSGTANTGELFF
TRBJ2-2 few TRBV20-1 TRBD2 TGCAGTGCTAAACCGGGACTAGAGAACACCGGGGAGCTGTTTTTT CSAKPGLENTGELFF
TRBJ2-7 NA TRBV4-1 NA TGCGCCAGCAGCCAAGAGCGGTTAATGGCGGGCTCAACCTACGAGCAGTACTTC CASSQERLMAGSTYEQYF
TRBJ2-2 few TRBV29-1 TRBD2 TGCAGCGTTGCGGGGTCTAGCGGGGCGGGCACCGGGGAGCTGTTTTTT CSVAGSSGAGTGELFF
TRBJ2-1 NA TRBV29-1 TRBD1 TGCAGCGTTGAGCAGGGGACAGGGGACAATGAGCAGTTCTTC CSVEQGTGDNEQFF
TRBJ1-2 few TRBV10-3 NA TGTGCCACTTGGGGGTATGGCTACACCTTC CATWGYGYTF
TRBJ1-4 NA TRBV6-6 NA TGTGCCAGCAGTTACTCGACATCCGAGGCAACTAATGAAAAACTGTTTTTT CASSYSTSEATNEKLFF
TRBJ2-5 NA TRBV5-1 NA TGCGCCAGCAGCCAGCCGCCTTTCGAGACCCAGTACTTC CASSQPPFETQYF
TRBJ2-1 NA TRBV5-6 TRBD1 TGTGCCAGCAGCTTCGGGACAGGGCCCCAAGAGACCCAGTTCTTC CASSFGTGPQETQFF
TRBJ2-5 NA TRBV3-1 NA TGTGCCAGCACCCAATATCAGGATTGGGTAGAGACCCGGTACTTC CASTQYQDWVETRYF
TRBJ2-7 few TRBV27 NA TGTGCCAGCAGTCCTATTCCGGGGGGGACAGGGTTCTACGAGCAGTACTTC CASSPIPGGTGFYEQYF
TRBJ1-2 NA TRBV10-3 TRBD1 TGTGCCATCATGGGACAAAACGAGTCGACAGGGCGCTACACCTTC CAIMGQNESTGRYTF
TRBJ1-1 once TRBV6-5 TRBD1 TGTGCCAGCAGTCCTACGGGGGGACAGGGTGCTTTCTTT CASSPTGGQGAFF
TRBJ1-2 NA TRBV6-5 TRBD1 TGTGCCAGCACATCGTCAGGGGGTCGGAACTATGGCTACACCTTC CASTSSGGRNYGYTF
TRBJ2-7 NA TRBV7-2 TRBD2 TGTGCCAGCAGCTCCCGGATAAGGACTAGCGGGAGGTTGAGTACCTACGAGCAGTACTTC CASSSRIRTSGRLSTYEQYF
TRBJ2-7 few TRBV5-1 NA TGCGCCAGCAGAACCGCCCGGGACACAAACTACGAGCAGTACTTC CASRTARDTNYEQYF
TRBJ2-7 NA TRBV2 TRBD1 TGTGCCAGCAGTGTCCGGGACAGGGGCTCCTACGAGCAGTACTTC CASSVRDRGSYEQYF
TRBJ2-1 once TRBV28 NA TGTGCGAGCACGCACTACAATGAGCAGTTCTTC CASTHYNEQFF
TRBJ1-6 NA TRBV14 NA TGTGCCAGCAGCCGTTTGGGCGATTCACCCCTCCACTTT CASSRLGDSPLHF
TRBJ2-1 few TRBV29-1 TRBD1 TGCAGCGTTCACAGGGGGTGGGATGAGCAGTTCTTC CSVHRGWDEQFF
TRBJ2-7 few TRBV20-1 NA TGCAGTGCTGGGAAGAACAGACCCTACGAGCAGTACTTC CSAGKNRPYEQYF
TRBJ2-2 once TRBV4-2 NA TGTGCCAGCAGCCAAGTGGGGGTCGGGGAGCTGTTTTTT CASSQVGVGELFF
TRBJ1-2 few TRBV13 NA TGTGCCAGCAGCTTAGTCCGGGTTCACCTACAGGGATCGAGTGGCTACACCTTC CASSLVRVHLQGSSGYTF
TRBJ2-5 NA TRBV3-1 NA TGTGCCAGCAGCCTTAGTTGGGGTAAAGAGACCCAGTACTTC CASSLSWGKETQYF
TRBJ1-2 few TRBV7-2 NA TGTGCCAGCAGCTTATCTGGGTTGGGGCGCTATGGCTACACCTTC CASSLSGLGRYGYTF
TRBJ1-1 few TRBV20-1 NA TGCAGTGCTAGACCAGGGTTCACTGAAGCTTTCTTT CSARPGFTEAFF
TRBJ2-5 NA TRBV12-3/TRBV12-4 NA TGTGCCAGCAGCGGAAAGGGAGCGAGCCAAGAGACCCAGTACTTC CASSGKGASQETQYF
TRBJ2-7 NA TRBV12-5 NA TGTGCTAGTGGTCTGACGCTAGCTGGCCACGAGCAGTACTTC CASGLTLAGHEQYF
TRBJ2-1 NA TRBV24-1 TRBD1 TGTGCCAACCGGGACAGGGGGTCGCATGAGCAGTTCTTC CANRDRGSHEQFF
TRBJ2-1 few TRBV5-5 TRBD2 TGTGCCAGCAGCTTCTCACTAGCGGGAGATGTAGATGAGCAGTTCTTC CASSFSLAGDVDEQFF
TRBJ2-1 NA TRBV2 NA TGTGCCAGCAGTAAGACTAGGAATGAGCAGTTCTTC CASSKTRNEQFF
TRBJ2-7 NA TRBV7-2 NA TGTGCCAGCAGCCCGCTGGGGGCCCCTACGGTCTACGAGCAGTACTTC CASSPLGAPTVYEQYF
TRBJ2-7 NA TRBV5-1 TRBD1 TGCGCCAGCAACCCCCAGACAGGGGATAACTACGAGCAGTACTTC CASNPQTGDNYEQYF
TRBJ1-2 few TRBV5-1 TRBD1 TGCGCCAGCAGCATACAGGGGCGAAACTATGGCTACACCTTC CASSIQGRNYGYTF
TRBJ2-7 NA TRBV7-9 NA TGTGTCAGCAGCTTAGGCCCCGGCAGAGCCTACGAGCAGTACTTC CVSSLGPGRAYEQYF
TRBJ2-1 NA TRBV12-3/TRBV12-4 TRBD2 TGTGCCAGCAGTGGACTAGCGAGGGGGCAGTTCTTC CASSGLARGQFF
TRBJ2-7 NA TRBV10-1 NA TGCGCCAGCGGGACCCCCGGCGAGCAGTACTTC CASGTPGEQYF
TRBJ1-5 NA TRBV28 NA TGTGCCAGCAGTTCGGCATTCGGCAATCAGCCCCAGCATTTT CASSSAFGNQPQHF
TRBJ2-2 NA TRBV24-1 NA TGTGCCACCAGTGCCGTAGTCGGGGAGCTGTTTTTT CATSAVVGELFF
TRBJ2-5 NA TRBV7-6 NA TGTGCCAGCAGCTCCAGGGATGGAGAGACCCAGTACTTC CASSSRDGETQYF
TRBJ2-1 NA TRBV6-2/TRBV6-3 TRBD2 TGTGCCAGCAGACGGGGGGAAAACAATGAGCAGTTCTTC CASRRGENNEQFF
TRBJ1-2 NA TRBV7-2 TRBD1 TGTGCCAGCAGCCCGGGACAGATTAACTATGGCTACACCTTC CASSPGQINYGYTF
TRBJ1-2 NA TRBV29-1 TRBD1 TGCAGCGTTGAAGGACAGGGAGGGGACTATGGCTACACCTTC CSVEGQGGDYGYTF
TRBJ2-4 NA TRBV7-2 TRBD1 TGTGCCAGCACGGACAGGGGATCGGTCAAAAACATTCAGTACTTC CASTDRGSVKNIQYF
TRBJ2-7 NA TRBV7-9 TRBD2 TGTGCCAGCAGCTTATTAGCGGGAGCCACCGAGCAGTACTTC CASSLLAGATEQYF
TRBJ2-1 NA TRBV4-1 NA TGCGCCAGCAGCCAACTAAAAAGGGGCCAAGTTTACAATGAGCAGTTCTTC CASSQLKRGQVYNEQFF
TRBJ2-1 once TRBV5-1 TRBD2 TGCGCCAGCAGCAACATAGCGGGGGCACACAGCTCATACAATGAGCAGTTCTTC CASSNIAGAHSSYNEQFF
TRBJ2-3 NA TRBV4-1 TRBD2 TGCGCCAGCAGCCAAGATGTATCGGGGGGGAGTCGAACAGATACGCAGTATTTT CASSQDVSGGSRTDTQYF
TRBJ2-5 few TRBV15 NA TGTGCCACCAGCAGAGATAAAGGGTTAGGGGAGACCCAGTACTTC CATSRDKGLGETQYF